This is a list of T cell receptor beta chains from one sample in a study of T-cell memory formation after mild COVID-19. TCRdb fed the 5' RACE reads into MiXCR, producing one record per CDR3 protein. The sample lists some 340,000 distinct CDR3 sequences, 10% to 15% seen once, with roughly a fifth in the top ten. The sequenced sample consisted of PBMCs or a T cell subset sorted from them (not recorded which). Source of these receptors: a man younger than 35 who had mild COVID-19 (a few samples of this study predate the infection). Cell type and time point are not known. Both conserved end residues are part of each CDR3. The D gene is left open where the match is weak. Clone size is stated in some rows and not others, as once, few, many or a class when expanded.

CDR3aa	CDR3nt	abundance	j_gene	v_gene	d_gene
CSATPPTGGQQPQHF	TGCAGTGCTACCCCCCCGACAGGGGGCCAACAGCCCCAGCATTTT	few	TRBJ1-5	TRBV20-1	TRBD1
CASRLDRFSYNEQFF	TGTGCCAGCAGATTGGACAGATTTTCCTACAATGAGCAGTTCTTC	few	TRBJ2-1	TRBV12-3/TRBV12-4	-
CASSQSGGSGTQYF	TGTGCCAGCAGCCAATCAGGAGGGTCCGGGACCCAGTACTTC	few	TRBJ2-5	TRBV16	-
CSAPGLGFETQYF	TGCAGTGCGCCGGGACTCGGATTTGAGACCCAGTACTTC	few	TRBJ2-5	TRBV20-1	-
CASRSLSGYEQYF	TGTGCCAGCAGAAGCCTTAGCGGGTACGAGCAGTACTTC	-	TRBJ2-7	TRBV6-5	TRBD2
CASSLDWAANQPQHF	TGTGCCAGCAGCTTAGATTGGGCAGCTAATCAGCCCCAGCATTTT	-	TRBJ1-5	TRBV11-2	-
CASRWTSGETGELFF	TGTGCCAGCAGGTGGACTAGCGGGGAGACCGGGGAGCTGTTTTTT	many	TRBJ2-2	TRBV11-1	TRBD2
CASSHTWGEQFF	TGTGCCAGCAGCCACACTTGGGGTGAGCAGTTCTTC	-	TRBJ2-1	TRBV3-2	-
CASSHSTGELFF	TGTGCCAGCAGCCACAGCACCGGGGAGCTGTTTTTT	-	TRBJ2-2	TRBV7-9	-
CASSFLVSTGELFF	TGTGCCAGCAGTTTCTTAGTGAGCACCGGGGAGCTGTTTTTT	-	TRBJ2-2	TRBV6-2/TRBV6-3	-
CASSLLADQPQHF	TGCGCCAGCAGCTTGTTGGCGGATCAGCCCCAGCATTTT	many	TRBJ1-5	TRBV5-1	-
CASSAENREAKNIQYF	TGTGCCAGTAGTGCCGAGAACAGGGAAGCCAAAAACATTCAGTACTTC	-	TRBJ2-4	TRBV19	-
CASSSSAQPQHF	TGTGCCAGCAGTTCGTCAGCTCAGCCCCAGCATTTT	-	TRBJ1-5	TRBV28	-
CATGTGEGGELFF	TGTGCCACCGGGACAGGGGAGGGCGGGGAGCTGTTTTTT	-	TRBJ2-2	TRBV6-5	TRBD1
CAWAHVNTEAFF	TGTGCCTGGGCTCATGTGAACACTGAAGCTTTCTTT	-	TRBJ1-1	TRBV30	-
CATSRTSVGTDTQYF	TGTGCCACCAGCAGGACTAGCGTCGGCACAGATACGCAGTATTTT	many	TRBJ2-3	TRBV15	TRBD2
CASSLGGLKENIQYF	TGCGCCAGCAGCTTGGGCGGCCTAAAGGAAAACATTCAGTACTTC	few	TRBJ2-4	TRBV5-1	-
CASSATHEGGSLFVYGYTF	TGTGCCAGCAGCGCCACCCATGAGGGTGGATCTTTGTTCGTCTATGGCTACACCTTC	few	TRBJ1-2	TRBV9	-
CSVEDLLRGQYF	TGCAGCGTTGAAGATCTTTTGCGGGGCCAGTATTTT	few	TRBJ2-3	TRBV29-1	-
CASSLGVLWQGNTEAFF	TGTGCCAGCAGCTTAGGGGTTTTGTGGCAGGGGAACACTGAAGCTTTCTTT	-	TRBJ1-1	TRBV7-9	-
CASSYSSFSGEETQYF	TGTGCCAGCAGTTACTCCTCGTTCTCAGGGGAAGAGACCCAGTACTTC	-	TRBJ2-5	TRBV6-2/TRBV6-3	-
CASSRIIRDPQHF	TGTGCCAGCAGTCGAATAATTAGGGATCCCCAGCATTTT	-	TRBJ1-5	TRBV12-3/TRBV12-4	-
CASSPSTRRDEQFF	TGTGCCAGCAGCCCATCGACTAGGCGCGATGAGCAGTTCTTC	few	TRBJ2-1	TRBV7-3	-
CAIRMTESNYGYTF	TGTGCCATCAGGATGACGGAGTCTAACTATGGCTACACCTTC	-	TRBJ1-2	TRBV10-3	-
CASSQGEGDTQYF	TGTGCCAGCAGCCAGGGGGAGGGGGATACGCAGTATTTT	many	TRBJ2-3	TRBV11-2	-
CASRTTAGADNEQFF	TGTGCCAGCAGGACGACGGCGGGGGCCGACAATGAGCAGTTCTTC	-	TRBJ2-1	TRBV6-5	-
CASSKRGTGGYEQYF	TGTGCCAGCAGCAAAAGGGGGACAGGGGGGTACGAGCAGTACTTC	few	TRBJ2-7	TRBV21-1	-
CASSPDRGRKKTQYF	TGCGCCAGCAGCCCCGACAGGGGCCGGAAGAAAACCCAGTACTTC	-	TRBJ2-5	TRBV5-1	TRBD1
CASSPLTSVTSGGGWIDTQYF	TGTGCCAGCAGCCCTCTCACTTCCGTGACTAGCGGGGGGGGTTGGATAGATACGCAGTATTTT	-	TRBJ2-3	TRBV11-2	TRBD2
CASSQGGATYGYTF	TGTGCCAGCAGCCAAGGTGGGGCTACCTATGGCTACACCTTC	-	TRBJ1-2	TRBV14	-
CASSRGLAGMGKTQYF	TGCGCCAGCAGCCGCGGACTAGCGGGGATGGGAAAGACCCAGTACTTC	few	TRBJ2-5	TRBV4-1	TRBD2
CASSESWRLAAIRSYEQYF	TGCGCCAGCAGTGAGTCGTGGAGACTAGCGGCGATACGCTCCTACGAGCAGTACTTC	-	TRBJ2-7	TRBV10-1	TRBD2
CSARGVGGEGLDTQYF	TGCAGTGCTAGAGGGGTCGGGGGAGAAGGTTTAGATACGCAGTATTTT	many	TRBJ2-3	TRBV20-1	-
CASSARLAKNIQYF	TGTGCCAGCAGCGCTCGTTTAGCCAAAAACATTCAGTACTTC	few	TRBJ2-4	TRBV7-8	-
CASSAGITDTQYF	TGCGCCAGCAGCGCCGGCATCACAGATACGCAGTATTTT	-	TRBJ2-3	TRBV5-1	-
CAISEPRVAGGSVTQYF	TGTGCCATCAGTGAGCCCCGAGTAGCGGGGGGGAGTGTGACCCAGTACTTC	-	TRBJ2-5	TRBV10-3	TRBD2
CASSLVGLALHEQYF	TGTGCCAGCAGCTTAGTCGGACTAGCTCTCCACGAGCAGTACTTC	-	TRBJ2-7	TRBV7-9	TRBD2
CASSLRGEGGNTIYF	TGCGCCAGCAGCTTACGGGGGGAAGGAGGAAACACCATATATTTT	-	TRBJ1-3	TRBV5-1	-
CASSSGLSRTEAFF	TGCGCCAGCAGCTCGGGCCTTTCGCGCACTGAAGCTTTCTTT	-	TRBJ1-1	TRBV5-1	-
CASSLGENIQYF	TGTGCCAGCAGTTTAGGCGAAAACATTCAGTACTTC	-	TRBJ2-4	TRBV28	-
CASSSGQGRNGANVLTF	TGCGCCAGCAGCTCGGGACAGGGGCGGAATGGGGCCAACGTCCTGACTTTC	-	TRBJ2-6	TRBV5-1	TRBD1